What follows are 22 T cell receptor beta chains derived from one specimen sequenced in a study of blood T cell repertoires in COVID-19. TCRdb keeps only in-frame clones here, not all; method: immunoSEQ multiplex PCR. The data contain nearly 300,000 clones, 70% to 90% of them seen just once; the ten biggest clones take up 5.5% to 8.5%. The sequencing sample was made of peripheral blood. All receptors derive from a woman in her 30s who had recovered from COVID-19.

The chain is built from TRBV18 and TRBJ1-2; no clear D gene. V was shortened by 0 bases and J by 7 bases, with 15 bases between the two germline ends. The CDR3 sequence is 15 residues long. Germline V gene lookup returns CDR1 KGHSH and CDR2 LQKENI. The CDR3 DNA is TGTGCCAGCTCACCACCTTCATCCGGGATTTTTGGCTACACCTTC. Its translation is CASSPPSSGIFGYTF.

The sample holds one count of this clone. This chain uses TRBV4-2 with TRBJ2-7, with 7 nucleotides matching TRBD1. Germline V lookup: CDR1 LGHNA, CDR2 YNFKEQ. CDR3 length: 14 residues. The trim removed 3 bases at V and 3 bases at J, leaving 5 bases unmatched. This CDR3 reads CASSQGQSNYEQYF. Here the CDR3 DNA reads TGTGCCAGCAGCCAGGGACAGTCTAACTACGAGCAGTACTTC.

The V call is TRBV18, the J call TRBJ2-5; 12 nucleotides align to TRBD2. CDR3 length equals 17 residues. Germline CDR1 KGHSH, CDR2 LQKENI. V shed 1 base and J 0 bases; nucleotides not matched to a gene: 3. DNA for the CDR3: TGTGCCAGCTCACCACGGCTAGCGGGGGGGAACCAAGAGACCCAGTACTTC. Translated, it gives CASSPRLAGGNQETQYF.

This clone was seen more than once but under ten times. This chain joins TRBV9 and TRBJ1-1, with D possibly matching TRBD1 (6 bases). The V gene lost 4 bases and the J gene lost 1 base, with 11 bases spanning the gap. Germline CDR1 and CDR2: SGDLS and YYNGEE. The CDR3 contains 14 residues. The CDR3, as DNA: TGTGCCAGCAGCTTACAGGGTTCGAACACTGAAGCTTTCTTT. Amino acids: CASSLQGSNTEAFF. Drawing the rest from reference TRBV9 and TRBJ1-1, the complete variable domain is DSGVTQTPKHLITATGQRVTLRCSPRSGDLSVYWYQQSLDQGLQFLIQYYNGEERAKGNILERFSAQQFPDLHSELNLSSLELGDSALYFCASSLQGSNTEAFFGQGTRLTVV.

Note on this clone: In the same sample, other DNA sequences code for this CDR3. This chain joins TRBV24-1 and TRBJ2-7, with 7 positions matching TRBD1. Per germline, CDR1 KGHDR and CDR2 SFDVKD. The trim removed 4 bases at V and 5 bases at J, leaving 4 bases unmatched. The CDR3 covers 13 residues. This CDR3 reads CATSDPDRDEQYF. The CDR3 nucleotides read TGTGCCACCAGTGACCCCGACAGGGACGAGCAGTACTTC.

This clone appeared a single time. CDR3 in DNA: TGTGCCAGTAGCCTACGGGGTCGAGAGACCCAGTACTTC. Protein: CASSLRGRETQYF. The chain links TRBV19 to TRBJ2-5, with a possible D match to TRBD2 (5 bases). Germline V lookup: CDR1 LNHDA, CDR2 SQIVND (reference sequence). Trimming left V 6 bases short and J 4 bases short, with 12 bases between. CDR3 length: 13 residues.

CDR3 sequence: CASSLGLADAEGDTQYF. The CDR3 DNA reads as TGTGCCAGCAGCTTGGGACTAGCGGACGCGGAGGGAGATACGCAGTATTTT. V is TRBV7-9 and J is TRBJ2-3, with 11 bases fitting TRBD2. The CDR3 is 17 residues long. With 3 bases clipped from V and 5 bases from J, the junction kept 10 bases outside the gene matches. In germline, CDR1 is SEHNR, CDR2 FQNEAQ (reference sequence).

V is TRBV10-3 and J is TRBJ2-3, with 10 bases lining up with TRBD1. The V gene end was trimmed by 7 bases and the J gene end by 4 bases; junction bases not matched to a gene: 5. Germline CDR1 reads ENHRY; CDR2 reads SYGVKD. The CDR3 is 14 amino acids. The CDR3, as DNA: TGTGCCATCAAGGGGACAGGGGATGCAGATACGCAGTATTTT. It yields the protein CAIKGTGDADTQYF.

This chain uses TRBV9 with TRBJ1-2; D perhaps matches TRBD1 (6 bases). With 3 bases removed from V and 4 bases from J, the gap between germline ends came to 16 bases. The CDR3 runs 15 residues. The V gene's germline CDR1 is SGDLS and CDR2 YYNGEE. CDR3 nucleotide sequence: TGTGCCAGCAGCGGGCTCGGGGGGCGCATCTATGGCTACACCTTC. Its translation: CASSGLGGRIYGYTF.

This clone was seen only once. The chain uses TRBV7-9 and TRBJ1-3; weak D call: TRBD1 (5 bases). V dropped 5 bases and J dropped 0 bases, with 23 bases sitting between them. Germline V gene sequence: CDR1 SEHNR, CDR2 FQNEAQ (reference sequence). The CDR3 extends over 19 amino acids. The CDR3, as DNA: TGTGCCAGCAGCGCCCCAGCCGGGGGAGGAAGGTTCTCTGGAAACACCATATATTTT. This encodes CASSAPAGGGRFSGNTIYF. Complete variable domain (other parts from reference TRBV7-9 and TRBJ1-3): DTGVSQNPRHKITKRGQNVTFRCDPISEHNRLYWYRQTLGQGPEFLTYFQNEAQLEKSRLLSDRFSAERPKGSFSTLEIQRTEQGDSAMYLCASSAPAGGGRFSGNTIYFGEGSWLTVV.

This clone was seen once. The rearrangement links TRBV21-1 to TRBJ2-2; the table assigns TRBD1, which was not confirmed against the DNA. TRBV21-1 is a listed pseudogene. CDR3 size: 15 residues. CDR3 residues: CASTTGDLNTGELFF. In DNA form, the CDR3 reads TGTGCCAGCACAACAGGCGACTTGAACACCGGGGAGCTGTTTTTT.

Only one count was recorded for this clone. The genes are TRBV19 and TRBJ1-2, with D hard to call. V dropped 1 base and J dropped 4 bases, with 7 bases sitting between them. Per the germline V gene, CDR1 is LNHDA and CDR2 is SQIVND (reference sequence). The CDR3 sequence is 13 residues long. Written as DNA, the CDR3 is TGTGCCAGTAGTATAGTAGCCAGCTATGGCTACACCTTC. Its protein is CASSIVASYGYTF.

The chain carries TRBV7-9 and TRBJ2-2; a weak D match, TRBD1 (5 bases). V lost 7 bases to trimming and J lost 0 bases, with 18 bases between them. The V gene's germline CDR1 is SEHNR and CDR2 FQNEAQ (reference sequence). CDR3 length: 17 amino acids. The CDR3 region is CASIPDGRAPNTGELFF. CDR3 bases: TGTGCCAGCATCCCCGACGGCAGGGCTCCGAACACCGGGGAGCTGTTTTTT.

CDR3: CASSELRQHGYTF. The CDR3 region has the DNA TGTGCCAGCAGTGAACTTCGACAGCATGGCTACACCTTC. This chain uses TRBV2 with TRBJ1-2; TRBD1 is a possible D gene (5 bases). Germline CDR1 SNHLY, CDR2 FYNNEI. V lost 2 bases and J 6 bases, leaving 10 bases between the germline ends. The CDR3 loop spans 13 amino acids. Full variable domain (rest looked up from reference TRBV2 and TRBJ1-2): EPEVTQTPSHQVTQMGQEVILRCVPISNHLYFYWYRQILGQKVEFLVSFYNNEISEKSEIFDDQFSVERPDGSNFTLKIRSTKLEDSAMYFCASSELRQHGYTFGSGTRLTVV.

The rearrangement joins TRBV18 to TRBJ2-5, with 10 bases aligning to TRBD2. The germline V gene encodes CDR1 KGHSH and CDR2 LQKENI. This CDR3 region has 15 residues. V was clipped by 2 bases and J by 3 bases; unmatched bases: 3. The CDR3 region is CASSPRLAGKETQYF. The DNA of the CDR3 is TGTGCCAGCTCACCAAGACTAGCGGGCAAAGAGACCCAGTACTTC.

V and J are TRBV3-1 (or the pseudogene TRBV3-2) and TRBJ2-1; 13 positions match TRBD2. Germline CDR1 and CDR2: LGHDT and YNNKEL (reference sequence). The CDR3 runs 18 residues. V dropped 2 bases and J dropped 0; count of bases not matched to a gene: 4. CDR3 coding DNA: TGTGCCAGCAGCCAACCGGGGACTAGCGGGACCTCCTACAATGAGCAGTTCTTC. Its translation is CASSQPGTSGTSYNEQFF.

V and J are TRBV28 and TRBJ1-2; D gene unclear. V was pared by 3 bases and J by 0 bases, with 11 bases between. Germline CDR1 and CDR2: MDHEN and SYDVKM. This CDR3 has 15 amino acids. CDR3 nucleotides: TGTGCCAGCAGTTTGGCAGGCAACCCTAACTATGGCTACACCTTC. Its protein is CASSLAGNPNYGYTF.

V gene TRBV5-3 combines with J gene TRBJ2-3, with 7 nucleotides matching TRBD2. TRBV5-3 is an ORF, and what it does is uncertain. The CDR3 sequence is 14 residues long. V shed 2 bases, J shed 5 bases, and the junction held 5 bases outside the gene matches. In DNA, the CDR3 is TGTGCCAGAAGCTTTCCGGGGAGGGTAGATACGCAGTATTTT. Protein sequence: CARSFPGRVDTQYF.

The CDR3 DNA is TGTGCCAGCACCCTCTGGGCACAGGGGAAGGGTGAGCAGTTCTTC. Amino acid sequence: CASTLWAQGKGEQFF. The V gene is TRBV28, the J gene TRBJ2-1, with 7 bases that match TRBD1. J lost 9 bases, V lost 7 bases, and 15 bases had no gene match. CDR1 is MDHEN, CDR2 SYDVKM, per germline. The CDR3 loop spans 15 amino acids.

The V and J genes are TRBV11-2 and TRBJ1-4, with 8 bases identical to TRBD1. Looked up from germline, CDR1 is SGHAT and CDR2 is FQNNGV. The V segment lost 5 bases and the J segment 8 bases; nucleotides outside the gene matches: 7. The CDR3 has 14 residues. The CDR3: CASSDLTGDEKLFF. The DNA for the CDR3 is TGTGCCAGCAGCGACCTGACAGGGGACGAAAAACTGTTTTTT.

The chain joins TRBV4-2 to TRBJ2-1; perhaps TRBD2 as D (7 bases). Germline CDR1 is LGHNA and CDR2 is YNFKEQ. Trimming cost V 1 base and J 4 bases, with 14 bases left between them. CDR3 size: 16 residues. The CDR3 region is CASSQALRGGYNEQFF. CDR3 in DNA: TGTGCCAGCAGCCAAGCCTTAAGGGGGGGTTACAATGAGCAGTTCTTC.

CDR3 protein: CASSQGAGGYTF. CDR3 sequence (DNA): TGTGCCAGTAGCCAGGGGGCTGGAGGCTACACCTTC. The gene calls are TRBV19 and TRBJ1-2, with TRBD1 matching 8 bases. Germline lookup yields CDR1 LNHDA and CDR2 SQIVND (reference sequence). The V gene end was trimmed by 6 bases and the J gene end by 8 bases; junction bases not matched to a gene: 5. The CDR3 runs 12 residues.